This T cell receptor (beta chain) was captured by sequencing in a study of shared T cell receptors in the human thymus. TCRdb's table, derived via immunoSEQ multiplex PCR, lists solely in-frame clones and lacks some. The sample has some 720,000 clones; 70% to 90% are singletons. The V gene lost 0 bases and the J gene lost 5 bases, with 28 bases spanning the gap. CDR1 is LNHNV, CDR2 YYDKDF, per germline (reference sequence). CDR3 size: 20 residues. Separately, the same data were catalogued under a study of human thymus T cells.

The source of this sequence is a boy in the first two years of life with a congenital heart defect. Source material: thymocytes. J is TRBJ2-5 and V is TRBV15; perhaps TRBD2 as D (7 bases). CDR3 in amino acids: CATSRDGAGALPSLKETQYF. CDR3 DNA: TGTGCCACCAGCAGAGATGGGGCGGGGGCCCTACCTTCACTAAAGGAGACCCAGTACTTC.